Listed here is a single T cell receptor beta chain. Its specific antigen is unknown. Qualities for individual bases were not recorded, and no much larger clone is one base off. The CDR3, from cysteine to phenylalanine, totals 14 residues. Just CDR3 DNA is preserved here, 42 bases in frame from base 1. V is reduced by 9 bases and J by 3 bases, leaving a spacing of 15 bases between them. The germline V gene (reference sequence) provides CDR1 LNHDA and CDR2 SQIVND. Amplification of TCR beta CDR3 regions was carried out from RNA transcripts. A first-round RT-PCR of the TCR CDR3 used the HTBI primer set with the Qiagen OneStep RT-PCR kit. The libraries were constructed in a second round of multiplex PCR and then size-selected and purified. The libraries were sequenced on an Illumina HiSeq2000 using paired-end 100 bp reads. Per the authors' processing: Raw data were processed with SOAPnuke, discarding reads with adapters, uncalled bases, mean Phred below 15, or no exact constant-primer or identifier match. COPE v1.2.5 was used to merge high-quality paired reads, and clonotypes were defined as unique nucleotide sequences. Clonotypes were aligned to IMGT TRBV, TRBD and TRBJ reference segments using MiTCR v1.1. The analysis included only V-J combinations with a frequency above 0.0001, which together covered 99.2% of the repertoires. A TCS score was defined as the ratio of F50 (clonal expansion) to E x V (chaos), with BLOSUM62-based TCRdist applied between CDR3 peptides within each V-J. Welch's t-statistics and random forest reduced around 510 V-J features to 10 to 15, which were used in a naive Bayes classifier (R e1071). TCRdb reanalyzed the raw reads on its own, using fastp at Q25 for trimming and MiXCR for clone calling, and kept in-frame beta chains. Under each unique CDR3 protein, matching rows form one entry showing the most common genes and DNA. The V and J calls were not made by the authors but by TCRdb's processing. The sample includes some 690,000 distinct CDR3 sequences, with around 16% observed a single time. 15% to 19% of the sample is held by the ten biggest clonotypes.

This sample was included in a study of T cells in Graves' hyperthyroidism and ophthalmopathy (dated by TCRdb to 2018 to 2020). As for the study more broadly: Peripheral blood samples were taken at the time of initial diagnosis, prior to any treatment. For training and testing, the 80 to 100 patients in the discovery cohort were randomly divided in a 7:3 ratio. A discovery cohort of approximately 100 patients, fewer than 50 with Graves' ophthalmopathy and 57 with stable Graves' hyperthyroidism, was used to find distinguishing TCR V-J signatures. After blood sampling, hyperthyroidism patients were treated with methimazole at a starting dose of 30 mg daily, and ophthalmopathy patients were treated with high-dose intravenous methylprednisolone. Thyroid tissue and blood T-cell repertoires from six Graves' hyperthyroidism patients were also compared in the study. The paper reports TCR Vbeta CDR3 sequencing of roughly 140 peripheral blood samples: 43 ophthalmopathy, roughly 74 hyperthyroidism and around 17 progressor patients. Whether ophthalmopathy could be predicted prospectively was tested in an independent validation cohort made up of under 20 hyperthyroidism patients plus 17 patients who later progressed to ophthalmopathy.

Beyond this particular receptor, the publication reports: In validation, the model predicted progression to ophthalmopathy a median of approximately 6.6 months before onset, with approximately 68% sensitivity and roughly 73% specificity. Blood samples also contained most of the expanded thyroid clonotypes (frequency above 0.001), which suggests that blood repertoires may reflect thyroid immune responses. No statistical method was used to set the sample size in advance, and investigators knew the group allocation. Ophthalmopathy was separated from stable hyperthyroidism by a 13 V-J signature model, with over 85% sensitivity and roughly 84% specificity obtained in cross-validation and 80%/75% obtained in testing.

A patient counted as having stable Graves' hyperthyroidism if no progression to ophthalmopathy occurred over 18 months of follow-up. The hyperthyroidism patients were between 18 and 65 years old and newly diagnosed, with a disease duration of less than 2 months. Exclusion was applied to patients with uncontrolled infections, other autoimmune diseases, pregnancy or lactation. Diagnoses were based on clinical symptoms, serum thyroxine and TRAb, thyroid ultrasound and orbital computed tomography. PBMCs were isolated from about 9.2 ml of fresh peripheral blood by Ficoll-Paque density gradient centrifugation. Total RNA was extracted with Trizol reagent, and quality was checked on an Agilent 2100 Bioanalyzer.

The chain is encoded by TRBV19 joined to TRBJ1-5; a tentative D match to TRBD1 spans 6 bases. The specimen sequenced was blood. The receptor was isolated from a man aged 50 or older with Graves' hyperthyroidism. The base sequence is TGTGCCAGCAGCACAACAGGGAACAATCAGCCCCAGCATTTT. This translates into CASSTTGNNQPQHF. The variable domain in full, with residues beyond the CDR3 obtained from the reference TRBV19 and TRBJ1-5 genes, is DGGITQSPKYLFRKEGQNVTLSCEQNLNHDAMYWYRQDPGQGLRLIYYSQIVNDFQKGDIAEGYSVSREKKESFPLTVTSAQKNPTAFYLCASSTTGNNQPQHFGDGTRLSIL.